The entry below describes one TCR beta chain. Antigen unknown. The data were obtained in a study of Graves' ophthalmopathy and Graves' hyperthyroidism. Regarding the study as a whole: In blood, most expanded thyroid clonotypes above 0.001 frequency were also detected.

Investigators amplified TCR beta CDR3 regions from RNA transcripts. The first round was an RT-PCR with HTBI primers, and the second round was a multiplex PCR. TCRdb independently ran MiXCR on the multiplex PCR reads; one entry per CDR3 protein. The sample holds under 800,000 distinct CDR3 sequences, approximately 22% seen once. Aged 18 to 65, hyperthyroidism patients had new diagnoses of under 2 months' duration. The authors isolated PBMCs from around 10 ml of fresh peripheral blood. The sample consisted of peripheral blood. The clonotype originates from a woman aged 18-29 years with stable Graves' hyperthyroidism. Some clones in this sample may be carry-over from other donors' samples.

The CDR3: CSATQGETQYF. The DNA for the CDR3 is TGCAGTGCCACACAGGGGGAGACCCAGTACTTC. The chain couples TRBV20-1 to TRBJ2-5; 7 bases line up with TRBD1. There are 11 residues in the CDR3. V was clipped by 6 bases and J by 5 bases; unmatched bases: 3. The germline V gene has CDR1 DFQATT and CDR2 SNEGSKA (reference sequence).